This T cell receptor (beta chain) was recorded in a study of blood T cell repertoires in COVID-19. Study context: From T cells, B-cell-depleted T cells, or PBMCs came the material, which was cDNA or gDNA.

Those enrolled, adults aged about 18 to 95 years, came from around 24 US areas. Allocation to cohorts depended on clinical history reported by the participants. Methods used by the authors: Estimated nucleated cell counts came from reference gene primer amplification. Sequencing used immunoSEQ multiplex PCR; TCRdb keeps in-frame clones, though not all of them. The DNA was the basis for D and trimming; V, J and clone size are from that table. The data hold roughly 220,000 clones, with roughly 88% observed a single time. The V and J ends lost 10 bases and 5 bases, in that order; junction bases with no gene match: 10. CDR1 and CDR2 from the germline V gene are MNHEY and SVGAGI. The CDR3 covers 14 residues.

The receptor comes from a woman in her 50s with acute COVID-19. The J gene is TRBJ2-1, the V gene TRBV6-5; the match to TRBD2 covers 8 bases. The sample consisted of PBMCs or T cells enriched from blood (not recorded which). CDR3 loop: CATAGTRVNNEQFF. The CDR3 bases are TGTGCCACGGCGGGGACTAGGGTAAACAATGAGCAGTTCTTC.